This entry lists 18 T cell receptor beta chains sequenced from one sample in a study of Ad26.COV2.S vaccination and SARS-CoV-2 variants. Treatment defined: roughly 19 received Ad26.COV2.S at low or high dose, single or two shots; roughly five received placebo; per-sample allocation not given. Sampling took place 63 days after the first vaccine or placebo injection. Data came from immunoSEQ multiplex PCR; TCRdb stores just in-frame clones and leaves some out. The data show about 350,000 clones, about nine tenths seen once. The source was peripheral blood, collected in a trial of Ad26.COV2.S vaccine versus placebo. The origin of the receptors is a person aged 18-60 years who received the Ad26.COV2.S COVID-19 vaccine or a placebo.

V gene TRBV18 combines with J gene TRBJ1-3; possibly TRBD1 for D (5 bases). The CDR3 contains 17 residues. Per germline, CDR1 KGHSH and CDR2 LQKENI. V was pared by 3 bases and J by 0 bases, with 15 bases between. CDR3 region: CASSPRGRPSSGNTIYF. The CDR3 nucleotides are TGTGCCAGCTCACCTCGGGGGAGGCCGAGCTCTGGAAACACCATATATTTT.

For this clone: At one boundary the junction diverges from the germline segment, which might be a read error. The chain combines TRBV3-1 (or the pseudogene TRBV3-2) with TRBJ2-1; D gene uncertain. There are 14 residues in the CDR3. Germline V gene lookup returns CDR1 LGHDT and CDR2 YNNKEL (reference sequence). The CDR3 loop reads CASSQEVVTRILLF. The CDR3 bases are TGTGCCAGCAGCCAAGAGGTTGTGACACGGATTTTGCTCTTC.

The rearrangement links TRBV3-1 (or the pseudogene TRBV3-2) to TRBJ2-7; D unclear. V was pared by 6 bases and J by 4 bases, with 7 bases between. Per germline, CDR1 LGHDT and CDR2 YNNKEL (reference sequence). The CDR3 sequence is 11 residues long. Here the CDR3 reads CASSSYYEQYF. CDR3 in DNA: TGTGCCAGCAGTAGTTATTACGAGCAGTACTTC.

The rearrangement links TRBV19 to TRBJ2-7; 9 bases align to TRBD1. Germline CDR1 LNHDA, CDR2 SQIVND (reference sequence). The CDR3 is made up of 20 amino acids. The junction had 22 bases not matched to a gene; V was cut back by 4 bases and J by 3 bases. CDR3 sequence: CASSTIVRTGASGPRYEQYF. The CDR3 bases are TGTGCCAGTAGTACCATTGTTAGGACAGGGGCGTCCGGGCCCCGCTACGAGCAGTACTTC.

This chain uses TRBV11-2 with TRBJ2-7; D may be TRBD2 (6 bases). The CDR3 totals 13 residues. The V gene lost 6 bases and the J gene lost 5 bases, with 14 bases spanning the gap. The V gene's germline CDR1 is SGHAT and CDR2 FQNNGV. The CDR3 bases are TGTGCCAGCAGTAGCGGTTGGGGTAACGAGCAGTACTTC. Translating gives CASSSGWGNEQYF.

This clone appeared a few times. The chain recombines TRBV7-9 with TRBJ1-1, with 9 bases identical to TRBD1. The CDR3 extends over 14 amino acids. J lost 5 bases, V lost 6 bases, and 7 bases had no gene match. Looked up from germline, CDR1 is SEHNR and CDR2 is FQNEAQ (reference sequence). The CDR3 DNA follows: TGTGCCAGCAGGTTACAGGGGGCTGAGACTGAAGCTTTCTTT. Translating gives CASRLQGAETEAFF.

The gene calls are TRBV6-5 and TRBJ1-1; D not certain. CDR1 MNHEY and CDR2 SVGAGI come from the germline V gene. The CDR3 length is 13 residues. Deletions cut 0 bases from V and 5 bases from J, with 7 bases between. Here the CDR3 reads CASSYSKGTEAFF. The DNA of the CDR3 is TGTGCCAGCAGTTACTCGAAAGGGACTGAAGCTTTCTTT.

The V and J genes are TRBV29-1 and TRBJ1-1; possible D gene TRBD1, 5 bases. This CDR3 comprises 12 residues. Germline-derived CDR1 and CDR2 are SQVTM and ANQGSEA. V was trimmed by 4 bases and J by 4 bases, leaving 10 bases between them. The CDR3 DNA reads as TGCAGCGTTGGGGGACTTGCCACTGAAGCTTTCTTT. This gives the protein CSVGGLATEAFF.

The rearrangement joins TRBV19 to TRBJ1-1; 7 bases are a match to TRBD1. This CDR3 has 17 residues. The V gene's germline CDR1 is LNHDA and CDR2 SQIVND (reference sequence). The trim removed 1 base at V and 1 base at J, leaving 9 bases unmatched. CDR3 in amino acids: CASSIVGRGRRNTEAFF. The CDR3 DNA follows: TGTGCCAGTAGTATAGTAGGAAGGGGGCGCCGGAACACTGAAGCTTTCTTT.

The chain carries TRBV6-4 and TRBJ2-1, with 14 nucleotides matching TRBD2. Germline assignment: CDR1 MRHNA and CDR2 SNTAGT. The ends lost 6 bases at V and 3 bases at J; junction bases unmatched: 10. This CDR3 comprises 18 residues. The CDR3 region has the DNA TGTGCCAGCAGCCTTGGGGGGACTAGCGGGAGCTTCTACAATGAGCAGTTCTTC. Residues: CASSLGGTSGSFYNEQFF.

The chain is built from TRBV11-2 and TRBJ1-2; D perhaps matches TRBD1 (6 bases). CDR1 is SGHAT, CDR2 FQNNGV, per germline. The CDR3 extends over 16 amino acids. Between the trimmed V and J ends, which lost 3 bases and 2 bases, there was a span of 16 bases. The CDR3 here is CASSFTAQGRNYGYTF. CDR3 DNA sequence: TGTGCCAGCAGCTTTACCGCGCAGGGGAGGAACTATGGCTACACCTTC.

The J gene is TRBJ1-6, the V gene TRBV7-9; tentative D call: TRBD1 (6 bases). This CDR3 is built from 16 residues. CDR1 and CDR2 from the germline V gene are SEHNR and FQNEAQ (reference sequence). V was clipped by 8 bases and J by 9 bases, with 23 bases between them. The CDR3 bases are TGTGCCAGCCGCAGCGGGGGCGGGGGGCCTAGTTCACCCCTCCACTTT. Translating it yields CASRSGGGGPSSPLHF.

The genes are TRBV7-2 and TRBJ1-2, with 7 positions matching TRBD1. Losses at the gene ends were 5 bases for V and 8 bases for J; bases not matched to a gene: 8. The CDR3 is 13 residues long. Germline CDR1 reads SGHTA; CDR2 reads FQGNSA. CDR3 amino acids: CASSPEGARGYTF. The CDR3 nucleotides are TGTGCCAGCAGCCCCGAGGGGGCGCGGGGCTACACCTTC. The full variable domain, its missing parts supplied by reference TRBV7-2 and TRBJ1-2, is GAGVSQSPSNKVTEKGKDVELRCDPISGHTALYWYRQSLGQGLEFLIYFQGNSAPDKSGLPSDRFSAERTGGSVSTLTIQRTQQEDSAVYLCASSPEGARGYTFGSGTRLTVV.

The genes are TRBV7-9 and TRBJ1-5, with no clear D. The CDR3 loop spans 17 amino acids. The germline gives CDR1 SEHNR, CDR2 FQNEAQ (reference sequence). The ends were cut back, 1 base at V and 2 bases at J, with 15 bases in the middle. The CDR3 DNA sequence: TGTGCCAGCAGCTTAGGGTACGGAGCAACCGGCAATCAGCCCCAGCATTTT. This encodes CASSLGYGATGNQPQHF.

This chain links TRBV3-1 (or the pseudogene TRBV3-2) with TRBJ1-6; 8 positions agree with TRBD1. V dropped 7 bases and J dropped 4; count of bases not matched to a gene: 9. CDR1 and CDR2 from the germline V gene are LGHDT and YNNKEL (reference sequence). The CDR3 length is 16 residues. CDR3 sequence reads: CASKGPGGFYNSPLHF. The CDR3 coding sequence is TGTGCCAGCAAAGGGCCAGGGGGCTTTTATAATTCACCCCTCCACTTT.

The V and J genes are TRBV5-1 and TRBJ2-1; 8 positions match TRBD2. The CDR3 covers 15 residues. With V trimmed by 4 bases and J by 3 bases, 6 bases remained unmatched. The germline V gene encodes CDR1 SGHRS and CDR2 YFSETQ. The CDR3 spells CASSTGTSLYNEQFF. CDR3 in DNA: TGCGCCAGCAGCACCGGGACTAGTCTCTACAATGAGCAGTTCTTC.

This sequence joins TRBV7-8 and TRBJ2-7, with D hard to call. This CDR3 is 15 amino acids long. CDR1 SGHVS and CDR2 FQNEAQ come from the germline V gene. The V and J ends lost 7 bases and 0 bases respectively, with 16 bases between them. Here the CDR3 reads CASTRLGSSSYEQYF. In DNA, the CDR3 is TGTGCCAGCACCCGATTGGGGTCGAGCTCCTACGAGCAGTACTTC. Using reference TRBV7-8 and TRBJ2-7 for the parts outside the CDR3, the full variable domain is GAGVSQSPRYKVAKRGQDVALRCDPISGHVSLFWYQQALGQGPEFLTYFQNEAQLDKSGLPSDRFFAERPEGSVSTLKIQRTQQEDSAVYLCASTRLGSSSYEQYFGPGTRLTVT.

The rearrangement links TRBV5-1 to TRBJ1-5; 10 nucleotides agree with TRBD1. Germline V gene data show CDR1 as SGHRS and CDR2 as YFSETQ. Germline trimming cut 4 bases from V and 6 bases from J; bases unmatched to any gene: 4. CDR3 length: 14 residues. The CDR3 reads CASSPGQGGQPQHF. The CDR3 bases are TGCGCCAGCAGCCCCGGACAGGGGGGTCAGCCCCAGCATTTT.